This entry concerns a single T cell receptor beta chain. The sample belongs to a study of shared T cell receptors in the human thymus. The CDR3 length is 16 residues. Libraries were prepared by immunoSEQ multiplex PCR; TCRdb keeps only in-frame clonotypes and omits some of them. The table lists about 380,000 clones, 95% of them singletons. This TCR derives from a human donor. Sequencing used thymocytes. The chain has TRBV21-1 and TRBJ1-1; the table's D call TRBD1 went unverified against the DNA. TRBV21-1 is deemed a pseudogene. The chain's CDR3 is CASPPRDRGEVTEAFF. The CDR3 bases are TGTGCCAGCCCCCCGCGGGACAGGGGGGAGGTCACTGAAGCTTTCTTT.